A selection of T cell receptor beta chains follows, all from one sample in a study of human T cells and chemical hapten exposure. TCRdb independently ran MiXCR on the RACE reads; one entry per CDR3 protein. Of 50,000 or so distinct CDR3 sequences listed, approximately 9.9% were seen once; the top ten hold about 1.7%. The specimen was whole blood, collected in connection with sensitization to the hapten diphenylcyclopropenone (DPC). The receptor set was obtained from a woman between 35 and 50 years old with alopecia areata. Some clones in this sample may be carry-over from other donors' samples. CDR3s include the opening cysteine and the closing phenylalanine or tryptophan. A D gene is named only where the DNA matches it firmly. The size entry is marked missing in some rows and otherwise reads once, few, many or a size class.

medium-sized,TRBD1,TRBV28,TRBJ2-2,CASSSGQGEDGELFF,TGTGCCAGCAGTTCTGGACAGGGGGAAGACGGGGAGCTGTTTTTT
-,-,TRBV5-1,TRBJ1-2,CASSLAGDYGYTF,TGCGCCAGCAGCTTGGCAGGGGACTATGGCTACACCTTC
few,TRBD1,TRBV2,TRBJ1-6,CASGRQGYNSPLHF,TGTGCCAGCGGACGACAGGGCTATAATTCACCCCTCCACTTT
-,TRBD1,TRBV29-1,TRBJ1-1,CSVTRQGEDGEAFF,TGCAGCGTTACCCGACAGGGGGAGGATGGTGAAGCTTTCTTT
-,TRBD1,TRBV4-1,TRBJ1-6,CASSQPGQVANSPLHF,TGCGCCAGCAGCCAACCCGGACAGGTTGCGAATTCACCCCTCCACTTT
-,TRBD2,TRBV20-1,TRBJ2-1,CSASSGSRDEQFF,TGCAGTGCTTCTAGCGGGAGTCGAGATGAGCAGTTCTTC
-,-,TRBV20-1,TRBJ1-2,CSARGLAGRNSWGYTF,TGCAGTGCTAGGGGGTTGGCGGGACGGAACTCATGGGGCTACACCTTC
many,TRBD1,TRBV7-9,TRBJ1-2,CASSLASGTGDGYTF,TGTGCCAGCAGCTTAGCGTCCGGGACAGGTGATGGCTACACCTTC
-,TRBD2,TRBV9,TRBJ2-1,CASRGSSGDNEQFF,TGTGCCAGCAGGGGTAGTAGCGGGGACAATGAGCAGTTCTTC
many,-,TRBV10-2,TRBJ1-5,CASMATLNQPQHF,TGCGCCAGCATGGCGACTCTAAATCAGCCCCAGCATTTT
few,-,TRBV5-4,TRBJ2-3,CASSFRGTGTDTQYF,TGTGCCAGCAGCTTCCGTGGCACCGGCACAGATACGCAGTATTTT
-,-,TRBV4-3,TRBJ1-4,CASSQEQSDNEKLFF,TGCGCCAGCAGCCAAGAGCAGTCTGATAATGAAAAACTGTTTTTT
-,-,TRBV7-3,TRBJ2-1,CASSLEGRNNEQFF,TGTGCCAGCAGCTTAGAGGGACGGAACAATGAGCAGTTCTTC
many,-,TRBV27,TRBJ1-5,CASRVGLGNQPQHF,TGTGCCAGCAGGGTGGGTTTGGGCAATCAGCCCCAGCATTTT
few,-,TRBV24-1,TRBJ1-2,CATSGGARSYGYTF,TGTGCCACCAGTGGGGGGGCGAGAAGCTATGGCTACACCTTC
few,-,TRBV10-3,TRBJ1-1,CAISEKWGAMNTEAFF,TGTGCCATCAGTGAAAAGTGGGGGGCGATGAACACTGAAGCTTTCTTT
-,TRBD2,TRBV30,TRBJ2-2,CAWGSGTLYTGELFF,TGTGCCTGGGGGAGCGGGACCCTTTACACCGGGGAGCTGTTTTTT
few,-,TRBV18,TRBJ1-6,CASSPPGSSPLHF,TGTGCCAGCTCACCACCAGGGAGTTCACCCCTCCACTTT
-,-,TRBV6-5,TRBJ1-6,CASSNSFGVDSPLHF,TGTGCCAGCAGTAACTCCTTTGGGGTGGACTCACCCCTCCACTTT
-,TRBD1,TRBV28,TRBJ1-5,CASSFGTGNQPQHF,TGTGCCAGCAGTTTTGGGACAGGGAACCAGCCCCAGCATTTT
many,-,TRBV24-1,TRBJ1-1,CATSEPGRDTEAFF,TGTGCCACCAGTGAGCCGGGACGGGACACTGAAGCTTTCTTT
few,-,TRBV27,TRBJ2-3,CASSLSTGLGSDTQYF,TGTGCCAGCAGTTTAAGTACAGGGTTGGGATCTGATACGCAGTATTTT
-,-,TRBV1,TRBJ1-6,CTSSRTGDNSPLHF,TGCACCAGCAGCCGGACGGGAGATAATTCACCCCTCCACTTT
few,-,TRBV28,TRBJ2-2,CASRVGVGGGELFF,TGTGCCAGCAGGGTCGGGGTCGGCGGCGGGGAGCTGTTTTTT
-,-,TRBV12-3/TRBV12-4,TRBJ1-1,CASSFTGDTEAFF,TGTGCCAGCAGTTTCACTGGCGACACTGAAGCTTTCTTT
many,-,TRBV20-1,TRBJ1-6,CSARDNRRSSYNSPLHF,TGCAGTGCTAGAGATAACAGGAGGAGCTCCTATAATTCACCCCTCCACTTT
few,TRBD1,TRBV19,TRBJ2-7,CASRGQGSDEQYF,TGTGCCAGTAGGGGACAGGGGTCCGACGAGCAGTACTTC
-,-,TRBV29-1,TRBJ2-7,CSVEGGFSYEQYF,TGCAGCGTTGAAGGCGGCTTCTCCTACGAGCAGTACTTC
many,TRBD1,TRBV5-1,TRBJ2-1,CATSKGTGADYEQFF,TGCGCCACTTCCAAGGGGACAGGGGCTGACTATGAGCAGTTCTTC
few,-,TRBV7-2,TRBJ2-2,CASSPRNTGELFF,TGTGCCAGCAGCCCTAGGAACACCGGGGAGCTGTTTTTT
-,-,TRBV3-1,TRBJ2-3,CASSQFSSMTDTQYF,TGTGCCAGCAGCCAATTTTCTAGTATGACAGATACGCAGTATTTT
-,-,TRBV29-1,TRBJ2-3,CSVDEGKSPDTQYF,TGCAGCGTTGATGAGGGTAAATCTCCAGATACGCAGTATTTT
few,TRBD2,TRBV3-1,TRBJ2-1,CASSPNLAGGGHEQFF,TGTGCCAGCAGCCCAAACCTAGCGGGAGGGGGCCATGAGCAGTTCTTC
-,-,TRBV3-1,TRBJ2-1,CASSQDLGWRNEQFF,TGTGCCAGCAGCCAAGATTTGGGCTGGAGGAATGAGCAGTTCTTC
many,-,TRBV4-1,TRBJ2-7,CASSQDRAPSYEQYF,TGCGCCAGCAGCCAAGACAGGGCCCCTTCCTACGAGCAGTACTTC
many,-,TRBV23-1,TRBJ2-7,CASSQHYPGQQGEQYF,TGCGCCAGCAGTCAACACTACCCGGGCCAACAGGGCGAGCAGTACTTC
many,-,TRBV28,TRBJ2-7,CASSLPGTRIGYEQYF,TGTGCCAGCAGTTTACCCGGGACTCGAATCGGCTACGAGCAGTACTTC
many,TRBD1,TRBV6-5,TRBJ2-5,CASSFLTGQETQYF,TGTGCCAGCAGTTTCCTGACAGGGCAAGAGACCCAGTACTTC